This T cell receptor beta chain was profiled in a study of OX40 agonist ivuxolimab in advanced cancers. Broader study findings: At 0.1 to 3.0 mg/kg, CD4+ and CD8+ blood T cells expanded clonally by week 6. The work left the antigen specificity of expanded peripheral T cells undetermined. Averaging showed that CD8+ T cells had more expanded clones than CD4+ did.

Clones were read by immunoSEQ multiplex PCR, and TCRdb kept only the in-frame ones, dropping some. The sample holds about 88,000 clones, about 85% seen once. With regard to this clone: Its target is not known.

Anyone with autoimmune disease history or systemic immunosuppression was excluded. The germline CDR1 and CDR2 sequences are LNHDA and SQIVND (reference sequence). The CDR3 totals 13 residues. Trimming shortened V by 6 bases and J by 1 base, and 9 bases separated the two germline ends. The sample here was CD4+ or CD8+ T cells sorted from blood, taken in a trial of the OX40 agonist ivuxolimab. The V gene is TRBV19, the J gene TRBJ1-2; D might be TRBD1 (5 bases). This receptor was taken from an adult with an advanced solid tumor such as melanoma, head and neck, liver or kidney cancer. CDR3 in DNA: TGTGCCAGTAGGGGGGTGCTTAACTATGGCTACACCTTC. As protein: CASRGVLNYGYTF.